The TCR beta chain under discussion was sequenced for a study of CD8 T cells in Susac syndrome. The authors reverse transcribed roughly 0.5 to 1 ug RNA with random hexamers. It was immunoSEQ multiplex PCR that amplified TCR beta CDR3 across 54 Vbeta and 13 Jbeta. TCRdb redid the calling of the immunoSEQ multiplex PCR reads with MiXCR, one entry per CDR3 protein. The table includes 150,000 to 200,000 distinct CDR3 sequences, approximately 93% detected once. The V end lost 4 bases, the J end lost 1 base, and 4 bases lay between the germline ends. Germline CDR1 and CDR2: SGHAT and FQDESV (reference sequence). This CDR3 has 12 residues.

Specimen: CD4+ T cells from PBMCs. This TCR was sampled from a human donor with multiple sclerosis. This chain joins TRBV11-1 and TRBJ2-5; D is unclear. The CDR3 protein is CASSYRQETQYF. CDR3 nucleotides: TGTGCCAGCAGCTACCGCCAAGAGACCCAGTACTTC.